The table lists the clone carrying this T cell receptor (beta chain) with a count of one. The data are from a study of T cell changes during pregnancy in multiple sclerosis. Germline assignment: CDR1 MNHNS and CDR2 SASEGT. V dropped 6 bases and J dropped 4; count of bases not matched to a gene: 4. The CDR3 totals 13 residues. Data came from immunoSEQ multiplex PCR; TCRdb stores just in-frame clones and leaves some out. The table shows over 50,000 clones, with approximately 90% occurring only once. The sequence was obtained from a female donor with multiple sclerosis, enrolled in a pregnancy study. The genes are TRBV6-1 and TRBJ1-2; 8 bases map to TRBD1. This specimen consisted of peripheral blood, obtained after pregnancy. The CDR3 loop is CASRGQGSYGYTF. Here the CDR3 DNA reads TGTGCCAGCAGAGGACAGGGAAGCTATGGCTACACCTTC.